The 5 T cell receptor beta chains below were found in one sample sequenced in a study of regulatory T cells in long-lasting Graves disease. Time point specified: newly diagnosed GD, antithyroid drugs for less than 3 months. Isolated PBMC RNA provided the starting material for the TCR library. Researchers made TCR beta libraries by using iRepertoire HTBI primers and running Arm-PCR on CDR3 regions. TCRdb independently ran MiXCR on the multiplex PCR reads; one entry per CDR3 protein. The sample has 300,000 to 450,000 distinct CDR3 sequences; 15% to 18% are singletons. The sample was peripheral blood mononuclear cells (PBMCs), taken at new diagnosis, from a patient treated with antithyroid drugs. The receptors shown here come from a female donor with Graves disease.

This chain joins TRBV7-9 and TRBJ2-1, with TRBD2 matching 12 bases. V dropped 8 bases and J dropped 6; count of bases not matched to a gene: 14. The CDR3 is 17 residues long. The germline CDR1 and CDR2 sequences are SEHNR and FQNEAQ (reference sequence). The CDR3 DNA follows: TGTGCCAGCTCACAGGTTCCGGGACTAGCGGGCATCAATGAGCAGTTCTTC. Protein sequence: CASSQVPGLAGINEQFF.

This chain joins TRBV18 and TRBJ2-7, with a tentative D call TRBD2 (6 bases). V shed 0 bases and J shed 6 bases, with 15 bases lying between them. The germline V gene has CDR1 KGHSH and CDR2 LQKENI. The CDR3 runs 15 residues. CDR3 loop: CASSPPGATGGEQYF. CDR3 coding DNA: TGTGCCAGCTCACCACCGGGCGCTACCGGGGGCGAGCAGTACTTC.

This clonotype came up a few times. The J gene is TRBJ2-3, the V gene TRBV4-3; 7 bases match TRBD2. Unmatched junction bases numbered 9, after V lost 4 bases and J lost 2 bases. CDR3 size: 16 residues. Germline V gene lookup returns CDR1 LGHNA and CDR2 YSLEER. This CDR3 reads CASSPRPAGNTDTQYF. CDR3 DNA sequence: TGCGCCAGCAGCCCTAGGCCAGCGGGGAACACAGATACGCAGTATTTT.

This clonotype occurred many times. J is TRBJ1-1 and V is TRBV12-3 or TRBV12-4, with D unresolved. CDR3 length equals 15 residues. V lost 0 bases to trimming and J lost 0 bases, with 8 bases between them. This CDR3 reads CASSLARQMNTEAFF. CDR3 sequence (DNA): TGTGCCAGCAGTTTAGCGAGGCAGATGAACACTGAAGCTTTCTTT.

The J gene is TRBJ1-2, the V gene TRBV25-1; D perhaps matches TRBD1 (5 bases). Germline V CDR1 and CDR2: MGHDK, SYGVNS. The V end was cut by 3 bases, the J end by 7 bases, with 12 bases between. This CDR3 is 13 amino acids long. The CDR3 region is CASSDHGHPGYTF. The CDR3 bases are TGTGCCAGCAGTGACCACGGACACCCTGGCTACACCTTC.